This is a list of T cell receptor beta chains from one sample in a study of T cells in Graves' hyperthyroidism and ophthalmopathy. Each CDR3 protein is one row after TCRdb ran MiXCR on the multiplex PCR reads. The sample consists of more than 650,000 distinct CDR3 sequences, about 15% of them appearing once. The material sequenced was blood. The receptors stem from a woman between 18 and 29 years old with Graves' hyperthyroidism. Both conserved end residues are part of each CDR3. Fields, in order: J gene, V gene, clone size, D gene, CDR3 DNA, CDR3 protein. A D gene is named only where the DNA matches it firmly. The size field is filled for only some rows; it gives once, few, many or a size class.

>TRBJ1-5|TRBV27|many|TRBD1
TGTGCCAGCAGTTTATTAGGGACAGCCGGTGGCAATCAGCCCCAGCATTTT
CASSLLGTAGGNQPQHF
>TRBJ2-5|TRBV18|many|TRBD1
TGTGCCAGCTCACCCGGGACAGGTCCACAAGAGACCCAGTACTTC
CASSPGTGPQETQYF
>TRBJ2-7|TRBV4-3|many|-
TGCGCCAGCAGCCAAGAACCACAGGGATTTTACGAGCAGTACTTC
CASSQEPQGFYEQYF
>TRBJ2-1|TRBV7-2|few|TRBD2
TGTGCCAGCAGCTTAGTTGCGGGAGACTTCTACAATGAGCAGTTCTTC
CASSLVAGDFYNEQFF
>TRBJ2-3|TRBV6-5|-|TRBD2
TGTGCCAGCAGTTACTCCCCTACGACTAGCGGCGTGGTCACAGATACGCAGTATTTT
CASSYSPTTSGVVTDTQYF
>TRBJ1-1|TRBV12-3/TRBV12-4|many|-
TGTGCCAGCAGCACCCGACGGCTCATGAACACTGAAGCTTTCTTT
CASSTRRLMNTEAFF
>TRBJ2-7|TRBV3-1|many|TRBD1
TGTGCCAGCAGCCAAGCCGGGACAGGGAAAGAGCAGTACTTC
CASSQAGTGKEQYF
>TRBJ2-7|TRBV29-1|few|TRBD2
TGCAGCGTTGGCCGAACCACTAGCGGGAGTCCGCAAAAGCAGTACTTC
CSVGRTTSGSPQKQYF
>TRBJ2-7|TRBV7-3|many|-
TGTGCCAGCAGCTTAAGACGGCGGGCAGGCGGCCACGAGCAGTACTTC
CASSLRRRAGGHEQYF
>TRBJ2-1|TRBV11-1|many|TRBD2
TGTGCCAGCAGCTTCTCCGGGACTAGCATGGCCAATGAGCAGTTCTTC
CASSFSGTSMANEQFF
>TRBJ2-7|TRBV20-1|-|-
TGCAGTGCTAGAGATGAATCAGGCTTTTCCTACGAGCAGTACTTC
CSARDESGFSYEQYF
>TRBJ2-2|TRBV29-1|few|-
TGCAGCGTTGTTTCTGTGACGTCCGGGGAGCTGTTTTTT
CSVVSVTSGELFF
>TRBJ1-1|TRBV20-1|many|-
TGCAGTGCTAGGGGGGGGGTCAGGGAAGCTTTCTTT
CSARGGVREAFF
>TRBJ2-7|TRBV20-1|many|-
TGCAGTGCTAGTCCCTTGTCCTCCTACGAGCAGTACTTC
CSASPLSSYEQYF
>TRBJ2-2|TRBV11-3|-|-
TGTGCCAGCAGCTTTTATAAAGTCCGGGCCGCGAACACCGGGGAGCTGTTTTTT
CASSFYKVRAANTGELFF
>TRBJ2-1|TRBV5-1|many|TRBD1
TGCGCCAGCAGCTCCACAGGGGCGCTCTACAATGAGCAGTTCTTC
CASSSTGALYNEQFF
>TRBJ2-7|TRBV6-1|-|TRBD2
TGTGCCAGCAGCCCCGCAGTGGCGGGAGCTAGCGAGCAGTACTTC
CASSPAVAGASEQYF
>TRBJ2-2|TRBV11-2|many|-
TGTGCCAGCAGCCGAGACGGACAGAACACCGGGGAGCTGTTTTTT
CASSRDGQNTGELFF